Each of the 30 T cell receptor beta chains below was sequenced from the same sample in a study of memory B cells and T cells in multiple sclerosis. The table came from immunoSEQ multiplex PCR; TCRdb's copy has only in-frame clones and leaves some out. Found here are about 42,000 clones, over 75% of them singletons; the top ten hold about 1.1%. The antigens these receptors bind are not known. Separate sequencing covered autoproliferating (CFSE-dim) and non-proliferating (CFSE-high) T cells from stimulus-free culture. Pooled replicate wells came from 50 million to 60 million CFSE-labeled PBMCs cultured around seven days without stimulus. The source material was PBMCs from blood kept in culture. The receptors shown here come from a human donor with multiple sclerosis.

The rearrangement links TRBV5-1 to TRBJ1-2; D is possibly TRBD1 (5 bases). The CDR3 runs to 14 residues. The germline V gene has CDR1 SGHRS and CDR2 YFSETQ. V shed 7 bases and J shed 4 bases, with 17 bases lying between them. The CDR3 DNA reads TGCGCCAGCGGCAACCTCAGGGATTCCTATGGCTACACCTTC. Its protein product is CASGNLRDSYGYTF.

The chain has TRBV6-5 and TRBJ1-3; D remains unclear. V was clipped by 6 bases and J by 0 bases, with 6 bases between them. Germline CDR1 is MNHEY and CDR2 is SVGAGI. The CDR3 totals 13 residues. The DNA of the CDR3 is TGTGCCAGCAGCTGGAACTCTGGAAACACCATATATTTT. Translation: CASSWNSGNTIYF.

The chain is built from TRBV11-3 and TRBJ1-5; D remains unclear. Trimming took 0 bases from V and 7 from J, leaving 4 bases between them. CDR3 length: 12 residues. Germline-derived CDR1 and CDR2 are SGHNT and YENEEA. CDR3 sequence reads: CASSLDRQPQHF. CDR3 nucleotide sequence: TGTGCCAGCAGCTTAGATAGGCAGCCCCAGCATTTT.

This clone was seen a few times. This chain uses TRBV4-1 with TRBJ1-2; 8 bases fit TRBD1. CDR3 length: 14 residues. J gave up 6 bases and V 4 bases, and 7 bases lay outside the gene matches. Germline lookup yields CDR1 MGHRA and CDR2 YSYEKL. The CDR3 sequence: CASSLRQGLDGYTF. In DNA form, the CDR3 reads TGCGCCAGCAGCCTCCGACAGGGGTTGGATGGCTACACCTTC.

The gene calls are TRBV6-6 and TRBJ2-7, with 8 bases lining up with TRBD1. This CDR3 has 14 amino acids. V shed 2 bases and J 3 bases; nucleotides not matched to a gene: 3. Germline values: CDR1 MNHNY, CDR2 SVGAGI (reference sequence). The CDR3 bases are TGTGCCAGCAGTTACCGGGACAGGAACTACGAGCAGTACTTC. Protein: CASSYRDRNYEQYF.

This chain connects TRBV6-5 to TRBJ2-1, with no clear D. Germline loops: CDR1 MNHEY, CDR2 SVGAGI. The CDR3 has 16 amino acids. The germline V and J ends were trimmed by 0 bases and 10 bases, with 19 bases remaining between them. CDR3 sequence: CASSYSNAPPGGEQFF. The DNA for the CDR3 is TGTGCCAGCAGTTACTCAAATGCCCCACCCGGTGGAGAGCAGTTCTTC.

The V and J genes are TRBV19 and TRBJ1-2; D possibly corresponds to TRBD1 (5 bases). Germline-derived CDR1 and CDR2 are LNHDA and SQIVND (reference sequence). V lost 7 bases and J lost 0, with 9 bases in between. This CDR3 is 13 amino acids long. As DNA, the CDR3 is TGTGCCAGTAACACAGGAGCTAACTATGGCTACACCTTC. Protein sequence: CASNTGANYGYTF.

The CDR3 protein is CASSLSGGSTEAFF. CDR3 bases: TGTGCCAGCAGCTTAAGCGGGGGCAGCACTGAAGCTTTCTTT. The chain has TRBV11-2 and TRBJ1-1; the D gene is possibly TRBD1 (6 bases). This CDR3 region has 14 residues. Germline CDR1 reads SGHAT; CDR2 reads FQNNGV. Between the trimmed V and J ends, which lost 2 bases and 4 bases, there was a span of 11 bases.

The chain combines TRBV5-6 with TRBJ2-5; no definite D call. Deletions cut 2 bases from V and 4 bases from J, with 3 bases between. The CDR3 consists of 11 residues. The germline V gene encodes CDR1 SGHDT and CDR2 YYEEEE. CDR3 region: CASSFGETQYF. In DNA, the CDR3 is TGTGCCAGCAGCTTTGGAGAGACCCAGTACTTC.

The V and J genes are TRBV5-5 and TRBJ1-4; the D is unclear. V was clipped by 4 bases and J by 12 bases, with 13 bases between them. The CDR3 totals 12 residues. Per germline, CDR1 SGHKS and CDR2 YYEKEE (reference sequence). In DNA, the CDR3 is TGTGCCAGCAGCGGAGCCCCTTGGGAACTGTTTTTT. This codes for CASSGAPWELFF.

This rearrangement joins TRBV19 to TRBJ1-5; the D gene is possibly TRBD1 (6 bases). This CDR3 spans 14 amino acids. V lost 3 bases to trimming and J lost 6 bases, with 12 bases between them. The germline V gene encodes CDR1 LNHDA and CDR2 SQIVND (reference sequence). CDR3 region: CASSIRGASQPQHF. CDR3 sequence (DNA): TGTGCCAGTAGTATCCGGGGGGCGAGTCAGCCCCAGCATTTT.

The genes are TRBV6-5 and TRBJ1-3, with TRBD1 identical over 7 bases. V was pared by 3 bases and J by 0 bases, with 2 bases of the junction left unmatched. The CDR3 length is 15 residues. Germline V gene sequence: CDR1 MNHEY, CDR2 SVGAGI. The CDR3, as DNA: TGTGCCAGCAGTTATTACAGGGGCTCTGGAAACACCATATATTTT. It encodes CASSYYRGSGNTIYF.

CDR3 coding DNA: TGTGCCGGACAAACGGCAGGGGGTTTCATGAAGCAGTACTTC. Translation: CAGQTAGGFMKQYF. The V gene is TRBV30, the J gene TRBJ2-7; 7 bases map to TRBD1. CDR3 length equals 14 residues. Germline V gene sequence: CDR1 GTSNPN, CDR2 SVGIG (reference sequence). With 8 bases clipped from V and 8 bases from J, the junction kept 18 bases outside the gene matches.

The chain couples TRBV21-1 to TRBJ1-1. TRBV21-1 is flagged as a pseudogene. CDR3 length: 19 residues. CDR3 coding DNA: TGTGCCAGCAGCAAATCCTTAACGGGGGCGCTTGATGAGGTCGCTGAAGCTTTCTTT. Protein: CASSKSLTGALDEVAEAFF.

The CDR3 sequence: CASSPQGPATNEKLFF. CDR3 DNA sequence: TGCGCCAGCAGCCCACAGGGACCTGCAACTAATGAAAAACTGTTTTTT. V usage is TRBV4-1 and J usage is TRBJ1-4, with D perhaps TRBD1 (6 bases). The V gene lost 4 bases and the J gene lost 0 bases, with 12 bases spanning the gap. CDR1 is MGHRA and CDR2 is YSYEKL in the germline V gene. The CDR3 sequence is 16 residues long.

This clone was seen more than once but under ten times. V gene TRBV7-9 combines with J gene TRBJ1-1; D gene uncertain. The CDR3 has 12 residues. Looked up from germline, CDR1 is SEHNR and CDR2 is FQNEAQ (reference sequence). CDR3: CAADREGTEAFF. In nucleotides, the CDR3 is TGTGCAGCCGATAGGGAAGGAACTGAAGCTTTCTTT.

The chain uses TRBV27 and TRBJ1-1; D remains ambiguous. CDR1 and CDR2 (germline): MNHEY, SMNVEV (reference sequence). The CDR3 has 12 residues. Deletions cut 6 bases from V and 7 bases from J, with 12 bases between. The DNA for the CDR3 is TGTGCCAGCAGCCACTGGGGATTTGAAGCTTTCTTT. It is translated as CASSHWGFEAFF.

The chain joins TRBV9 to TRBJ1-5; D is possibly TRBD1 (5 bases). The germline V gene encodes CDR1 SGDLS and CDR2 YYNGEE. This CDR3 is 14 amino acids long. The ends were cut back, 4 bases at V and 2 bases at J, with 10 bases in the middle. In DNA, the CDR3 is TGTGCCAGCAGCAGGGACGGAGGCAATCAGCCCCAGCATTTT. Its translation is CASSRDGGNQPQHF.

The chain has TRBV12-5 and TRBJ1-1; a possible D gene is TRBD1 (6 bases). V was clipped by 0 bases and J by 0 bases, with 11 bases between them. The germline V gene encodes CDR1 LGHNT and CDR2 FRNRAP. The CDR3 runs 16 residues. This CDR3 reads CASGLVVQGMNTEAFF. The CDR3 nucleotides read TGTGCTAGTGGTTTGGTGGTACAGGGAATGAACACTGAAGCTTTCTTT.

The CDR3 loop reads CASSRSGGRGEQFF. CDR3 DNA sequence: TGCGCCAGCAGCCGTAGCGGGGGGCGCGGGGAGCAGTTCTTC. This rearrangement joins TRBV10-1 to TRBJ2-1; 10 nucleotides align to TRBD2. With V trimmed by 6 bases and J by 10 bases, 9 bases remained unmatched. The CDR3 covers 14 residues. Germline CDR1 is WNHNN and CDR2 is SYGVQD (reference sequence).

The chain joins TRBV5-1 to TRBJ2-7, with D possibly matching TRBD1 (6 bases). CDR1 SGHRS and CDR2 YFSETQ come from the germline V gene. CDR3 length: 14 residues. The V end was cut by 3 bases, the J end by 0 bases, with 10 bases between. The CDR3 nucleotides are TGCGCCAGCAGCTACACGACAGGCTCCTACGAGCAGTACTTC. Encoded protein: CASSYTTGSYEQYF.

This clone was counted a single time. In the same sample, other DNA sequences code for this CDR3. V usage is TRBV6-6 and J usage is TRBJ1-1; D not certain. The CDR3 covers 13 residues. Per germline, CDR1 MNHNY and CDR2 SVGAGI (reference sequence). With 1 base removed from V and 1 base from J, the gap between germline ends came to 4 bases. The CDR3 region has the DNA TGTGCCAGCAGTTACTGGCAGAACACTGAAGCTTTCTTT. Protein: CASSYWQNTEAFF.

The rearrangement links TRBV2 to TRBJ1-3, with 7 nucleotides matching TRBD1. The V gene's germline CDR1 is SNHLY and CDR2 FYNNEI. Trimming cost V 6 bases and J 0 bases; bases outside gene matches: 5. This CDR3 comprises 15 residues. The CDR3 loop reads CASSRDSYSGNTIYF. CDR3 DNA sequence: TGTGCCAGCAGCCGGGACAGTTACTCTGGAAACACCATATATTTT.

This CDR3 is CASSPLRAGVNTEAFF. The DNA of the CDR3 is TGCGCCAGCAGCCCCCTCAGAGCAGGGGTAAACACTGAAGCTTTCTTT. The rearrangement joins TRBV5-1 to TRBJ1-1; a weak D match, TRBD1 (6 bases). Germline V gene sequence: CDR1 SGHRS, CDR2 YFSETQ. V gave up 4 bases and J gave up 2 bases, with 18 bases separating them. The CDR3 spans 16 residues.

V usage is TRBV5-1 and J usage is TRBJ1-1, with a possible D match to TRBD1 (6 bases). V lost 6 bases, J lost 4 bases, and 13 bases lay in between. CDR1 is SGHRS and CDR2 is YFSETQ in the germline V gene. The CDR3 consists of 13 residues. CDR3 sequence: CASMLRGGTEAFF. CDR3 bases: TGCGCCAGCATGCTCAGGGGTGGCACTGAAGCTTTCTTT.

The rearrangement joins TRBV7-3 to TRBJ1-1; weak D call: TRBD1 (6 bases). Trimming pared 2 bases from V and 11 bases from J, leaving 15 bases between. There are 13 residues in the CDR3. Germline V gene sequence: CDR1 SGHTA, CDR2 FQGTGA. The CDR3 DNA reads TGTGCCAGCAGCTTACGGCCCGACAGGCAGGCTTTCTTT. Protein: CASSLRPDRQAFF.

The chain uses TRBV30 and TRBJ2-7; D remains ambiguous. V gave up 0 bases and J gave up 2 bases, with 11 bases separating them. The CDR3 is made up of 14 amino acids. Germline assignment: CDR1 GTSNPN and CDR2 SVGIG (reference sequence). CDR3 residues: CAWSVGHGTYEQYF. Written as DNA, the CDR3 is TGTGCCTGGAGTGTAGGGCATGGCACCTACGAGCAGTACTTC.

J is TRBJ1-5 and V is TRBV10-3, with TRBD1 matching 10 bases. Germline trimming cut 11 bases from V and 2 bases from J; bases unmatched to any gene: 3. Germline-derived CDR1 and CDR2 are ENHRY and SYGVKD. The CDR3 runs 13 residues. CDR3: CAAGTGGNQPQHF. The DNA for the CDR3 is TGTGCCGCCGGGACAGGGGGCAATCAGCCCCAGCATTTT.

This chain uses TRBV12-5 with TRBJ1-1; 7 nucleotides match TRBD1. J was trimmed by 11 bases and V by 7 bases; bases with no gene match: 7. Per the germline V gene, CDR1 is LGHNT and CDR2 is FRNRAP. The CDR3 loop spans 11 amino acids. CDR3 residues: CASALGQAAFF. The CDR3 DNA follows: TGTGCTAGTGCCCTTGGACAGGCGGCTTTCTTT.

The chain is built from TRBV2 and TRBJ1-5; D gene unclear. Germline lookup yields CDR1 SNHLY and CDR2 FYNNEI. This CDR3 contains 13 residues. Trimming took 7 bases from V and 4 from J, leaving 11 bases between them. The CDR3 DNA reads TGTGCCAGCAAAGACACGCGAAATCAGCCCCAGCATTTT. Amino acids: CASKDTRNQPQHF.